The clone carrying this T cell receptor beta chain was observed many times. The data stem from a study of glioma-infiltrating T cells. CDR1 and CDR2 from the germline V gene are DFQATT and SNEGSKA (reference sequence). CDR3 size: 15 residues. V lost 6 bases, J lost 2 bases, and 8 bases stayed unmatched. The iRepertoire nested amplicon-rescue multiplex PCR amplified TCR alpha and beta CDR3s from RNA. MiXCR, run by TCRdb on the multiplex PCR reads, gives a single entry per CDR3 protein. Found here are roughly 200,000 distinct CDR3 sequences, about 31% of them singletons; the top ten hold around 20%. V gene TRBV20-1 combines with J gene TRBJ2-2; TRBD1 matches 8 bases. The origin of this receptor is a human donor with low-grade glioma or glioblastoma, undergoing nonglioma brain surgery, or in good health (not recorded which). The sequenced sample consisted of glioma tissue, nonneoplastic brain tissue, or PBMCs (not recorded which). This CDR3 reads CSAMDRALNTGELFF. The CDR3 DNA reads TGCAGTGCGATGGACAGGGCCCTTAACACCGGGGAGCTGTTTTTT.